The rows below give T cell receptor beta chains drawn from one sample of a study of blood T cell repertoires in COVID-19. The table came from immunoSEQ multiplex PCR; TCRdb's copy has only in-frame clones and leaves some out. The sample records 250,000 to 300,000 clones, roughly 92% being singletons. The sample was peripheral blood. The receptor source for this set is a woman in her thirties with COVID-19, enrolled during active disease. CDR3s include the opening cysteine and the closing phenylalanine or tryptophan. Each record gives: D gene, clone size, V gene, J gene, CDR3 protein, CDR3 DNA. A D gene is named only where the DNA matches it firmly. Clone sizes are given selectively: once, few, many, or a class where the clone is expanded.

-,-,TRBV2,TRBJ2-4,CASSVVLIKNIQYF,TGTGCCAGCAGTGTGGTACTAATCAAAAACATTCAGTACTTC
TRBD1,-,TRBV6-5,TRBJ1-2,CASRTGLDYGYTF,TGTGCCAGCCGGACAGGATTGGACTATGGCTACACCTTC
-,-,TRBV30,TRBJ1-3,CAWSPNRAGNTIYF,TGTGCCTGGAGTCCAAACAGGGCTGGAAACACCATATATTTT
-,once,TRBV30,TRBJ1-1,CAWNGYLGEAFF,TGTGCCTGGAACGGGTACCTGGGTGAAGCTTTCTTT
-,few,TRBV7-8,TRBJ2-2,CASSYLASQGAGELFF,TGTGCCAGCAGCTACCTAGCCTCACAGGGCGCCGGGGAGCTGTTTTTT
-,-,TRBV7-9,TRBJ2-4,CASSLHSDIQYF,TGTGCCAGCAGCTTGCATAGCGACATTCAGTACTTC
-,once,TRBV21-1,TRBJ2-7,CASSKVLGGYYEQYF,TGTGCCAGCAGCAAAGTTCTAGGGGGCTACTACGAGCAGTACTTC
TRBD2,-,TRBV2,TRBJ2-4,CASSLAGVPNIQYF,TGTGCCAGCAGTCTAGCGGGAGTCCCAAACATTCAGTACTTC
-,-,TRBV28,TRBJ1-2,CASSLPGVTANYGYTF,TGTGCCAGCAGTTTACCCGGAGTGACGGCTAACTATGGCTACACCTTC
TRBD2,-,TRBV7-2,TRBJ2-3,CASSFGRGGTDTQYF,TGTGCCAGCAGCTTCGGGCGGGGGGGGACAGATACGCAGTATTTT
-,-,TRBV28,TRBJ1-2,CASSITGSNYGYTF,TGTGCCAGCAGTATTACAGGGTCTAACTATGGCTACACCTTC
-,-,TRBV6-5,TRBJ1-6,CAIEQDFYNSPLHF,TGTGCCATCGAACAGGATTTCTATAATTCACCCCTCCACTTT
-,-,TRBV19,TRBJ1-5,CASSPIGQTNQPQHF,TGTGCCAGTAGTCCGATCGGACAGACAAATCAGCCCCAGCATTTT
TRBD2,-,TRBV28,TRBJ2-1,CASSLIKLAGGGQFF,TGTGCCAGCAGTTTAATTAAGCTAGCGGGAGGCGGGCAGTTCTTC
-,-,TRBV19,TRBJ1-2,CASSRAGNYGYTF,TGTGCCAGTAGCCGCGCCGGGAACTATGGCTACACCTTC
TRBD2,-,TRBV5-1,TRBJ2-1,CASSLEAGRVGEQFF,TGCGCCAGCAGCTTGGAAGCGGGAAGGGTTGGTGAGCAGTTCTTC
TRBD1,-,TRBV6-5,TRBJ1-2,CASTGTASYGYTF,TGTGCCAGCACCGGGACAGCTTCTTATGGCTACACCTTC
-,-,TRBV5-4,TRBJ1-5,CASSLGGQGQPQHF,TGTGCCAGCAGCTTGGGGGGCCAGGGTCAGCCCCAGCATTTT
-,-,TRBV3-1/TRBV3-2,TRBJ1-3,CASSQDPRTVGNTIYF,TGTGCCAGCAGCCAAGACCCCCGGACAGTTGGAAACACCATATATTTT
TRBD1,-,TRBV6-1,TRBJ2-1,CASSAHSPGQGALNEQFF,TGTGCCAGCAGTGCCCACTCACCGGGACAGGGGGCCCTCAATGAGCAGTTCTTC